This T cell receptor beta chain was profiled in a study of T cells in narcolepsy (dated by TCRdb to the late 2010s). Regarding the research as a whole: Patients with narcolepsy type 1 or type 2 (NT1, NT2) were enrolled in the study together with healthy control donors. Autoreactive T cells targeting hypocretin neuron self-antigens (hypocretin, TRIB2) were sought in narcolepsy patients, and TCR Vbeta sequencing was used to track clonotypes in blood and CSF. Paper-wide results and their limitations: According to the report, autoreactive clonotypes were detected serially in the blood of the same patients and of different patients, but not in healthy controls. Plots that compared CSF and blood CD4+ T cell clonotypes from the same patient highlighted HCRT-specific and TRIB2-specific autoreactive clonotypes. Numbers of sequenced blood memory CD4+ clonotypes were comparable, averaging about 39,494 in patients and 30,000 to 35,000 in controls. Certain blood memory CD4+ repertoires from patients and controls had no sequences that matched autoreactive T cell clones.

For TCR Vbeta sequencing, memory CD4+ T cells were sorted ex vivo from the peripheral blood of narcolepsy patients and healthy controls. Regarding this clone: Its binding antigen is unknown. No much larger clonotype is one base removed from it; base qualities were not supplied.

Libraries were constructed by the immunoSEQ multiplex PCR assay. TCRdb obtained this table from immuneACCESS and retained in-frame rearrangements with V and J assigned. These tables miss some clones; where compared with another copy, unresolved V genes account for less than half of the shortfall, and the remainder is unexplained. This sample lists roughly 35,000 clones; around 80% were detected once. Of the sample, 1.1% falls within the top ten clones. The clonotype originates from a human donor in good health. The specimen was memory (CD45RA-) CD4+ T cells from blood. The cell subset or site label corresponds to: memory T cells sorted ex vivo from peripheral blood.

The CDR3 in this case is CASSIDVRSSYNSPLHF. The bases are TGTGCCAGTAGTATAGACGTCAGAAGCTCCTATAATTCACCCCTCCACTTT. The V gene is TRBV19 and the J gene is TRBJ1-6; the D gene assignment is ambiguous. Trimming at the junction amounts to 0 bases on V and 0 bases on J, and the germline ends lie 9 bases apart. There are 17 amino acids in the CDR3, from cysteine to phenylalanine inclusive. CDR3 DNA is the only sequence kept; it has 51 bases, read in frame from the first base. From the germline V gene (reference sequence), CDR1 is LNHDA and CDR2 is SQIVND.